This TCR beta chain is from a study of cytomegalovirus exposure and HLA in healthy donors. The study, taken as a whole, reports: The study dropped some indistinguishable V segments, TRBV6-2 and TRBV6-3 among them. Later work showed greater clonal expansion in HLA-associated TCR beta chains than in equally common others.

Regarding this clone: Its matching antigen is unknown.

Use of 60 Vbeta and 13 Jbeta primers characterized the PCR. Produced via immunoSEQ multiplex PCR; TCRdb's table is partial and in-frame only. The profile covers approximately 160,000 clones, with 81% appearing a single time and 1.3% taken by the ten largest. The ends lost 3 bases at V and 1 base at J; junction bases unmatched: 14. CDR3 length: 20 residues. Germline lookup yields CDR1 LGHNT and CDR2 FRNRAP. Each donor was nominally healthy when sampled (though unrecorded immune exposures were likely). Specimen: PBMCs. V is TRBV12-5 and J is TRBJ2-2, with TRBD2 matching 10 bases. The sequence came from a man aged 50 or older in good health and CMV-seropositive. CDR3 nucleotide sequence: TGTGCTAGTGGTTTTTTGATCGCTAGCGGGAGCCCTAAGAACACCGGGGAGCTGTTTTTT. This gives the protein CASGFLIASGSPKNTGELFF.